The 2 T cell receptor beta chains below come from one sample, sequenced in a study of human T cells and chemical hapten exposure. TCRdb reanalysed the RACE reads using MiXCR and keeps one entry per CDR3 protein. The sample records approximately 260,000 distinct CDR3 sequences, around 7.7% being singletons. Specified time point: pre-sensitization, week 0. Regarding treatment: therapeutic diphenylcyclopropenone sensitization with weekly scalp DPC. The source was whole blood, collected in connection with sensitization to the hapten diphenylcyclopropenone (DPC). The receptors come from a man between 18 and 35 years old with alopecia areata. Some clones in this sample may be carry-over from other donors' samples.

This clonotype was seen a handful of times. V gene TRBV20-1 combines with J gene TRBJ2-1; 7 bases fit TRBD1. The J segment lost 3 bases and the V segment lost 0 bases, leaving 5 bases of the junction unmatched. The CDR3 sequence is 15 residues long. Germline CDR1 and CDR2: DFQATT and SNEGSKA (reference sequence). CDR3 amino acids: CSARDEGQNYNEQFF. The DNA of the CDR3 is TGCAGTGCTAGAGATGAGGGACAGAACTACAATGAGCAGTTCTTC.

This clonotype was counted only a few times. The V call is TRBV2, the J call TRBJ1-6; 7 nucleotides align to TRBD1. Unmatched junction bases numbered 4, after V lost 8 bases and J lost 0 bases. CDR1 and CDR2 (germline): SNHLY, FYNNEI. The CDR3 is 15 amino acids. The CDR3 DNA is TGTGCCAGCTGGTGGGACAGCTCCTATAATTCACCCCTCCACTTT. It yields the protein CASWWDSSYNSPLHF.